The T cell receptor (beta chain) described here comes from a study of cytomegalovirus exposure and HLA in healthy donors. Study at large: Around 87 million unique TCRs, all from HLA-typed donors, were included in an early release of the data. Points from the study as a whole: As a later analysis revealed, the rate of TCR association differed by HLA locus, with DRB1 most and HLA-C fewest. TCR beta chain V- and J-gene trimming was linked, in a later analysis, to a missense variant in DCLRE1C.

Healthy bone marrow donors supplied every sample. This CDR3 has 14 residues. V lost 0 bases and J 7 bases, leaving 8 bases between the germline ends. From germline, CDR1 is SGHKS and CDR2 YYEKEE (reference sequence). PCR amplification relied on 60 Vbeta primers (plus 13 Jbeta primers). Clones were sequenced by immunoSEQ multiplex PCR, and TCRdb holds only the in-frame ones, with some missing. The sample has roughly 87,000 clones, 70% to 75% seen once; the top ten hold around 4%. For this clone: Its antigen is still unknown.

The source material was PBMCs. The TCR sequence derives from a man aged 60 to 75 in good health and CMV-seronegative. The genes are TRBV5-5 and TRBJ1-6; the D is unclear. The CDR3 sequence: CASSLDLRNSPLHF. CDR3 nucleotide sequence: TGTGCCAGCAGCTTGGACCTGCGGAATTCACCCCTCCACTTT. The full variable domain, with the rest looked up from reference TRBV5-5 and TRBJ1-6, is DAGVTQSPTHLIKTRGQQVTLRCSPISGHKSVSWYQQVLGQGPQFIFQYYEKEERGRGNFPDRFSARQFPNYSSELNVNALLLGDSALYLCASSLDLRNSPLHFGNGTRLTVT.